The 8 T cell receptor beta chains given below trace back to one sample, sequenced in a study of control samples from healthy donors and cancer patients (dated by TCRdb to the early 2020s). Libraries were constructed by the immunoSEQ multiplex PCR assay. In TCRdb, the immuneACCESS table is reduced to in-frame sequences with V and J assigned. These tables do not hold every clone; where another copy was compared, an unresolved V gene accounts for under half, and the others remain unexplained. The sample table holds over 100,000 clones, of which 90% were seen once. The ten largest clones capture about 4.2% of the sample. The sequencing sample was made of blood. The receptors were gathered from a human donor in good health. The donor label of this sample is uncertain.

V usage is TRBV18 and J usage is TRBJ2-3; D not resolved. The CDR3 loop spans 12 amino acids. Germline V gene lookup returns CDR1 KGHSH and CDR2 LQKENI. Trimming stripped 2 bases from V and 1 base from J, with 1 base between. CDR3 DNA: TGTGCCAGCTCACCAGGCACAGATACGCAGTATTTT. Translating gives CASSPGTDTQYF.

The CDR3 DNA reads as TGTGCCAGCAGCCACCGACAGGGAACAGAGACCCAGTACTTC. It is translated as CASSHRQGTETQYF. The genes are TRBV11-3 and TRBJ2-5; TRBD1 matches at 7 bases. The CDR3 is 14 residues long. Germline V lookup: CDR1 SGHNT, CDR2 YENEEA. V shed 5 bases, J shed 4 bases, and the junction held 7 bases outside the gene matches.

This chain uses TRBV7-3 with TRBJ2-1, with D possibly TRBD2 on 6 matching bases. This CDR3 spans 16 amino acids. Trimming took off 1 base at V and 0 bases at J, with 10 bases between the two ends. Germline CDR1 is SGHTA and CDR2 is FQGTGA. The CDR3 region has the DNA TGTGCCAGCAGCTTAATGGCGGGGAGCTCCTACAATGAGCAGTTCTTC. This translates into CASSLMAGSSYNEQFF.

This clone was detected only once. At one end the junction does not follow the germline gene, possibly because of a read error. The chain links TRBV27 to TRBJ1-5, with D possibly matching TRBD1 (5 bases). CDR3 length equals 13 residues. Germline lookup yields CDR1 MNHEY and CDR2 SMNVEV (reference sequence). The CDR3 nucleotides read TGTGCCGGCAGCTTCCAGGGCAAACAGCCCCAGCATTTT. Translating gives CAGSFQGKQPQHF.

The V gene is TRBV6-5, the J gene TRBJ1-2; D is possibly TRBD1 (5 bases). The CDR3 contains 15 residues. With 0 bases removed from V and 5 bases from J, the gap between germline ends came to 13 bases. CDR1 and CDR2 from the germline V gene are MNHEY and SVGAGI. In nucleotides, the CDR3 is TGTGCCAGCAGTTACTCCACGACAGCAGTTTATGGCTACACCTTC. Protein product: CASSYSTTAVYGYTF.

The gene calls are TRBV2 and TRBJ2-2; D might be TRBD1 (5 bases). CDR3 length: 12 residues. The V gene lost 9 bases and the J gene lost 6 bases, with 11 bases spanning the gap. Germline-derived CDR1 and CDR2 are SNHLY and FYNNEI. Written as DNA, the CDR3 is TGTGCCAGGAACACAGGTCCCGGGGAGCTGTTTTTT. Residues: CARNTGPGELFF.

CDR3 amino acids: CASSLESGGGETQYF. The CDR3 DNA is TGTGCCAGCAGCTTGGAAAGTGGGGGGGGAGAGACCCAGTACTTC. The V gene is TRBV5-4, the J gene TRBJ2-5, with 7 bases identical to TRBD2. Germline V gene data show CDR1 as SGHNT and CDR2 as YYREEE (reference sequence). The CDR3 has 15 amino acids. Unmatched junction bases numbered 6, after V lost 0 bases and J lost 4 bases.

This chain links TRBV2 with TRBJ1-6; D possibly corresponds to TRBD1 (5 bases). In germline, CDR1 is SNHLY, CDR2 FYNNEI. CDR3 size: 13 residues. Deletions cut 6 bases from V and 6 bases from J, with 9 bases between. As DNA, the CDR3 is TGTGCCAGCAGCCCCGACAGTAATTCACCCCTCCACTTT. Translated: CASSPDSNSPLHF.